These 28 T cell receptor beta chains were all obtained from the same sample, sequenced in a study of T cells after yellow fever vaccination. TCRdb reprocessed the 5' RACE reads with MiXCR, giving one entry per CDR3 protein. Of around 140,000 distinct CDR3 sequences listed, 7.7% were seen once; the top ten hold roughly 0.71%. This specimen was CD4+ T cells sorted from PBMCs, taken 5 days after the yellow fever booster vaccination. The origin of the receptors is a young man who received the YFV17D yellow fever vaccine.

The sample holds many counts of this clonotype. This rearrangement joins TRBV6-2 or TRBV6-3 to TRBJ2-1, with D possibly being TRBD2 (5 bases). Trimming removed 2 bases at V and 3 bases at J, with 11 bases between. CDR3 length: 15 residues. The germline V gene has CDR1 MNHEY and CDR2 SVGEGT. The CDR3 region is CASSYGSWGYNEQFF. The CDR3 DNA sequence: TGTGCCAGCAGTTACGGGAGCTGGGGCTACAATGAGCAGTTCTTC.

The chain couples TRBV7-2 to TRBJ1-1; D is ambiguous. This CDR3 has 15 amino acids. CDR1 is SGHTA, CDR2 FQGNSA, per germline. Trimming removed 5 bases from V and 2 bases from J, with 15 bases in between. As DNA, the CDR3 is TGTGCCAGCAGCCTATGGACGGAATCAAACACTGAAGCTTTCTTT. This codes for CASSLWTESNTEAFF.

This clonotype was seen many times. This chain joins TRBV12-3 or TRBV12-4 and TRBJ2-2; TRBD2 is a possible D gene (5 bases). The CDR3 totals 13 residues. With 7 bases removed from V and 7 bases from J, the gap between germline ends came to 13 bases. DNA for the CDR3: TGTGCCAGCACCGCACTAGGTAACGGGGAGCTGTTTTTT. Amino acids: CASTALGNGELFF.

This clonotype has at least ten counts. The V call is TRBV20-1, the J call TRBJ1-5; perhaps TRBD1 as D (5 bases). From germline, CDR1 is DFQATT and CDR2 SNEGSKA (reference sequence). The CDR3 consists of 13 residues. V lost 5 bases and J 11 bases, leaving 19 bases between the germline ends. CDR3 region: CSAGRDASSTQHF. The CDR3 bases are TGCAGTGCTGGGCGGGACGCCTCTTCGACCCAGCATTTT.

This clonotype was counted many times. The J gene is TRBJ2-1, the V gene TRBV20-1, with TRBD2 identical over 12 bases. V lost 6 bases and J lost 0; bases outside the gene matches: 9. This CDR3 has 17 amino acids. The germline gives CDR1 DFQATT, CDR2 SNEGSKA (reference sequence). In nucleotides, the CDR3 is TGCAGTGCCATAACTAGCGGGAGGCTTTTCTCCTACAATGAGCAGTTCTTC. As protein: CSAITSGRLFSYNEQFF.

Points on this clonotype: A much bigger clone sits one base away, suggesting this may be a read error. The rearrangement links TRBV28 to TRBJ2-6; no clear D. The germline CDR1 and CDR2 sequences are MDHEN and SYDVKM. The CDR3 length is 13 residues. Trimming stripped 6 bases from V and 2 bases from J, with 5 bases between. CDR3 DNA: TGTGCCAGCAGGATCCCTGGGGCCAACGTCCTGACTTTC. This encodes CASRIPGANVLTF.

Ten or more counts support this clonotype. The CDR3 is CASSLDGLGTQYF. The DNA of the CDR3 is TGTGCCAGCAGCTTGGACGGCCTCGGGACCCAGTACTTC. The chain couples TRBV6-5 to TRBJ2-5; D is unresolved. The CDR3 loop spans 13 amino acids. Germline V gives CDR1 MNHEY, CDR2 SVGAGI. Deletions cut 6 bases from V and 7 bases from J, with 15 bases between.

This clonotype came up many times. V and J are TRBV5-6 and TRBJ2-1, with TRBD2 matching over 11 bases. Germline-derived CDR1 and CDR2 are SGHDT and YYEEEE. The CDR3 runs to 15 residues. V dropped 0 bases and J dropped 5; count of bases not matched to a gene: 1. The CDR3 sequence: CASSLAGLADNEQFF. CDR3 sequence (DNA): TGTGCCAGCAGCTTGGCGGGACTAGCGGACAATGAGCAGTTCTTC.

This clonotype was counted at least ten times. This chain uses TRBV20-1 with TRBJ1-6; D remains unclear. V lost 2 bases and J 6 bases, leaving 11 bases between the germline ends. This CDR3 has 14 residues. Germline assignment: CDR1 DFQATT and CDR2 SNEGSKA (reference sequence). Written as DNA, the CDR3 is TGCAGTGCTAGATACGGCGGACCTAATTCACCCCTCCACTTT. Its protein product is CSARYGGPNSPLHF.

This clonotype was observed many times. V and J are TRBV6-5 and TRBJ1-1; D unclear. CDR1 and CDR2 from the germline V gene are MNHEY and SVGAGI. Trimming removed 0 bases from V and 1 base from J, with 15 bases in between. The CDR3 is 17 amino acids. The CDR3 sequence is CASSYSSDAPKNTEAFF. The DNA for the CDR3 is TGTGCCAGCAGTTACTCGTCAGACGCCCCGAAGAACACTGAAGCTTTCTTT.

This clonotype was observed many times. The chain carries TRBV20-1 and TRBJ2-2; TRBD1 or TRBD2 may be the D gene (5 bases each). This CDR3 region has 15 residues. Deletions cut 2 bases from V and 1 base from J, with 11 bases between. Germline V gives CDR1 DFQATT, CDR2 SNEGSKA (reference sequence). CDR3 protein: CSARRAGRNTGELFF. In DNA, the CDR3 is TGCAGTGCTAGACGGGCAGGGAGGAACACCGGGGAGCTGTTTTTT.

In this sample, this clonotype turned up many times. Germline is not matched at one junction end, which may reflect a read error. The gene calls are TRBV20-1 and TRBJ1-4; D not resolved. The CDR3 sequence is 12 residues long. Per the germline V gene, CDR1 is DFQATT and CDR2 is SNEGSKA (reference sequence). This chain's CDR3 is CSASPTKEKLFF. In DNA form, the CDR3 reads TGCAGTGCTAGCCCGACTAAAGAAAAACTGTTTTTT.

This clonotype has a count of ten or more. The chain joins TRBV24-1 to TRBJ1-2; no clear D gene. CDR1 and CDR2 from the germline V gene are KGHDR and SFDVKD. V shed 4 bases and J shed 6 bases, with 11 bases lying between them. This CDR3 comprises 13 residues. In DNA, the CDR3 is TGTGCCACCAGTGACGGAGGCGCCCATGGCTACACCTTC. Translated: CATSDGGAHGYTF.

This clonotype was seen at least ten times. V gene TRBV12-3 or TRBV12-4 combines with J gene TRBJ2-7; no reliable D call. Between the trimmed V and J ends, which lost 6 bases and 3 bases, there was a span of 18 bases. The length of the CDR3 is 15 residues. CDR3 sequence: CASSWTSLTNYEQYF. The DNA for the CDR3 is TGTGCCAGCAGCTGGACCAGTCTTACGAACTACGAGCAGTACTTC.

The genes are TRBV4-3 and TRBJ1-1; D is possibly TRBD1 (5 bases). The CDR3 runs 16 residues. Germline V gene lookup returns CDR1 LGHNA and CDR2 YSLEER. Trimming shortened V by 4 bases and J by 5 bases, and 20 bases separated the two germline ends. The DNA for the CDR3 is TGCGCCAGCAGCCGGAAAGGATATCCCGGGGGGACTGAAGCTTTCTTT. Its protein product is CASSRKGYPGGTEAFF.

This clonotype was seen ten or more times. The rearrangement joins TRBV7-2 to TRBJ2-1, with D possibly being TRBD1 (6 bases). Deletions cut 1 base from V and 4 bases from J, with 8 bases between. Germline V gene data show CDR1 as SGHTA and CDR2 as FQGNSA. CDR3 size: 14 residues. CDR3 coding DNA: TGTGCCAGCAGCTTAGGGACAGTATACAATGAGCAGTTCTTC. It encodes CASSLGTVYNEQFF.

This clonotype was observed many times. The chain combines TRBV18 with TRBJ1-2, with a weak D call TRBD1 (6 bases). This CDR3 is built from 12 residues. Looked up from germline, CDR1 is KGHSH and CDR2 is LQKENI. The V end was cut by 2 bases, the J end by 7 bases, with 8 bases between. The CDR3 sequence is CASSPDRLGYTF. Written as DNA, the CDR3 is TGTGCCAGCTCACCAGACAGGCTTGGCTACACCTTC. The whole variable domain, filled in from reference TRBV18 and TRBJ1-2, reads NAGVMQNPRHLVRRRGQEARLRCSPMKGHSHVYWYRQLPEEGLKFMVYLQKENIIDESGMPKERFSAEFPKEGPSILRIQQVVRGDSAAYFCASSPDRLGYTFGSGTRLTVV.

This clonotype was seen repeatedly, ten times or more. This rearrangement joins TRBV7-9 to TRBJ2-7; possibly TRBD1 or TRBD2 for D (5 bases each). Germline CDR1 is SEHNR and CDR2 is FQNEAQ (reference sequence). The CDR3 consists of 13 residues. V shed 5 bases and J shed 9 bases, with 17 bases lying between them. The CDR3 nucleotides are TGTGCCAGCAGCCTTCAGGCCGCCGGGGCGCAGTACTTC. Encoded protein: CASSLQAAGAQYF.

This clonotype has at least ten counts. The genes are TRBV7-2 and TRBJ2-7, with 15 bases identical to TRBD2. Germline V gene lookup returns CDR1 SGHTA and CDR2 FQGNSA. V dropped 2 bases and J dropped 9; count of bases not matched to a gene: 8. This CDR3 spans 16 amino acids. The CDR3, as DNA: TGTGCCAGCAGCTTAAGCGGACTAGCGGGAGGGCCGGGGCAGTACTTC. It codes for CASSLSGLAGGPGQYF.

As regards this clonotype: A read error may account for a junction end that differs from germline. The genes are TRBV20-1 and TRBJ2-4, with TRBD1 matching over 7 bases. Germline V gene data show CDR1 as DFQATT and CDR2 as SNEGSKA (reference sequence). This CDR3 has 16 amino acids. In DNA, the CDR3 is TGCTGTGCTGGAGCACGACAGGGCTTAGCCAAAAACATTCAGTACTTC. It yields the protein CCAGARQGLAKNIQYF.

Many counts were recorded for this clonotype. V and J are TRBV20-1 and TRBJ2-2; possible D gene TRBD2, 6 bases. Trimming took 8 bases from V and 0 from J, leaving 13 bases between them. From germline, CDR1 is DFQATT and CDR2 SNEGSKA (reference sequence). This CDR3 has 14 residues. CDR3 amino acids: CSPRDFSNTGELFF. CDR3 DNA: TGCAGTCCCCGGGACTTCTCGAACACCGGGGAGCTGTTTTTT.

This clonotype was counted many times. V and J are TRBV20-1 and TRBJ2-7, with 7 positions matching TRBD2. The length of the CDR3 is 14 residues. After removal of 3 bases from V and 6 bases from J, the junction contained 11 bases not matched to a gene. Germline V gene lookup returns CDR1 DFQATT and CDR2 SNEGSKA (reference sequence). In DNA, the CDR3 is TGCAGTGCTAGGGGGGTGGCGGGAGTGAGCGAGCAGTACTTC. This translates into CSARGVAGVSEQYF.

The sample holds many counts of this clonotype. The V gene is TRBV5-1, the J gene TRBJ2-1, with 9 positions matching TRBD2. Germline CDR1 reads SGHRS; CDR2 reads YFSETQ. After removal of 4 bases from V and 0 bases from J, the junction contained 5 bases not matched to a gene. The CDR3 totals 16 residues. The CDR3 here is CASSAMTSGSYNEQFF. The CDR3 nucleotides are TGCGCCAGCAGCGCGATGACTAGCGGCTCCTACAATGAGCAGTTCTTC.

Many counts were recorded for this clonotype. CDR3 coding DNA: TGTGCCAGCTCCATTTCGGCGGGAGGAGGGTCCTACAATGAGCAGTTCTTC. Residues: CASSISAGGGSYNEQFF. The chain is built from TRBV5-6 and TRBJ2-1; 8 bases align to TRBD2. Germline CDR1 SGHDT, CDR2 YYEEEE. J lost 1 base, V lost 7 bases, and 13 bases had no gene match. CDR3 length: 17 residues.

This clonotype showed up many times. The junction and the germline gene differ at one end; a read error may be behind it. This rearrangement joins TRBV5-1 to TRBJ2-7; D is unclear. The CDR3 contains 12 residues. Germline V gives CDR1 SGHRS, CDR2 YFSETQ. This CDR3 reads CASSLEGRLPTF. CDR3 in DNA: TGCGCCAGCAGCCTTGAAGGCAGGCTCCCTACCTTC.

The chain joins TRBV23-1 to TRBJ2-2; 9 bases agree with TRBD1. TRBV23-1 is an open reading frame whose function is uncertain. The CDR3 runs 17 residues. V lost 3 bases and J lost 8; bases outside the gene matches: 13. CDR3 loop: CASSHPRTGEENGELFF. DNA of the CDR3: TGCGCCAGCAGTCATCCAAGGACAGGGGAGGAGAATGGGGAGCTGTTTTTT.

The table lists this clonotype with many counts. V usage is TRBV20-1 and J usage is TRBJ2-3, with 9 nucleotides matching TRBD2. The CDR3 runs 14 residues. CDR1 DFQATT and CDR2 SNEGSKA come from the germline V gene (reference sequence). The J segment lost 3 bases and the V segment lost 3 bases, leaving 4 bases of the junction unmatched. The CDR3 sequence: CSARGTSYTDTQYF. CDR3 nucleotides: TGCAGTGCTAGGGGGACTAGCTATACAGATACGCAGTATTTT.

Ten or more counts support this clonotype. The J gene is TRBJ2-5, the V gene TRBV7-9; D is uncertain. The CDR3 has 12 residues. V lost 1 base to trimming and J lost 7 bases, with 7 bases between them. Looked up from germline, CDR1 is SEHNR and CDR2 is FQNEAQ (reference sequence). The CDR3 protein is CASSLDSLTQYF. CDR3 DNA sequence: TGTGCCAGCAGCTTAGACAGTCTGACCCAGTACTTC.